Presented here are 22 T cell receptor beta chains from one specimen sequenced in a study of blood T cell repertoires in COVID-19. The method was immunoSEQ multiplex PCR; TCRdb's version includes in-frame clones alone and lacks a portion of them. The sample holds 310,000 or so clones, more than 80% seen once. Sequencing was carried out using peripheral blood. The receptors stem from a man younger than 35 who had recovered from COVID-19.

The chain has TRBV7-2 and TRBJ2-7, with D maybe TRBD1 (6 bases). The length of the CDR3 is 14 residues. Germline-derived CDR1 and CDR2 are SGHTA and FQGNSA. V was cut by 5 bases and J by 4 bases, with 15 bases left in between. The DNA for the CDR3 is TGTGCCAGCAGCCACATGGGGACAAGTTACGAGCAGTACTTC. It specifies CASSHMGTSYEQYF.

This clone has more than one count but fewer than ten. The chain uses TRBV5-6 and TRBJ2-3, with a tentative D call TRBD2 (6 bases). Trimming shortened V by 7 bases and J by 5 bases, and 14 bases separated the two germline ends. There are 13 residues in the CDR3. Germline V lookup: CDR1 SGHDT, CDR2 YYEEEE. The DNA of the CDR3 is TGTGCCAGCGGTGGCGCGGGGATAGATACGCAGTATTTT. Amino acids: CASGGAGIDTQYF.

CDR3 region: CASSIGQGGNEQYF. Written as DNA, the CDR3 is TGTGCCAGTAGTATCGGACAGGGGGGCAACGAGCAGTACTTC. The rearrangement links TRBV19 to TRBJ2-7; TRBD1 aligns across 10 bases. CDR3 length: 14 residues. With V trimmed by 3 bases and J by 5 bases, 4 bases remained unmatched. The germline V gene encodes CDR1 LNHDA and CDR2 SQIVND (reference sequence).

This chain joins TRBV3-1 (or the pseudogene TRBV3-2) and TRBJ2-5, with D possibly matching TRBD2 (5 bases). Trimming took 4 bases from V and 5 from J, leaving 14 bases between them. Germline assignment: CDR1 LGHDT and CDR2 YNNKEL (reference sequence). The CDR3 contains 14 residues. Here the CDR3 reads CASSLFGRGETQYF. CDR3 bases: TGTGCCAGCAGCCTCTTCGGCCGCGGGGAGACCCAGTACTTC.

The chain combines TRBV19 with TRBJ1-1; no definite D call. Germline V gives CDR1 LNHDA, CDR2 SQIVND (reference sequence). Trimming took off 3 bases at V and 1 base at J, with 12 bases between the two ends. There are 15 residues in the CDR3. The CDR3 region has the DNA TGTGCCAGTAGTATTATGAGGGAGGCGAACACTGAAGCTTTCTTT. Amino acid sequence: CASSIMREANTEAFF.

The chain combines TRBV6-5 with TRBJ1-3; possible D gene TRBD1, 6 bases. The CDR3 has 14 residues. Germline lookup yields CDR1 MNHEY and CDR2 SVGAGI. V shed 9 bases and J shed 0 bases, with 12 bases lying between them. CDR3 coding DNA: TGTGCCAGTTCAGGGGACGGCTCTGGAAACACCATATATTTT. Its protein is CASSGDGSGNTIYF.

The chain is built from TRBV6-2 or TRBV6-3 and TRBJ2-1, with 9 bases matching TRBD2. The CDR3 loop spans 16 amino acids. V lost 4 bases and J lost 5; bases outside the gene matches: 9. Germline V gene data show CDR1 as MNHEY and CDR2 as SVGEGT. CDR3 protein: CASSFPRLAANNEQFF. Here the CDR3 DNA reads TGTGCCAGCAGTTTCCCTAGACTAGCGGCCAACAATGAGCAGTTCTTC.

Only one count was recorded for this clone. The chain links TRBV4-1 to TRBJ2-7; TRBD1 matches at 9 bases. V trimming: 1 base; J trimming: 2 bases; junction bases outside the gene matches: 21. The CDR3 runs to 21 residues. The germline V gene has CDR1 MGHRA and CDR2 YSYEKL. This chain's CDR3 is CASSQAFTGTGILGTPYEQYF. CDR3 sequence (DNA): TGCGCCAGCAGCCAAGCCTTCACCGGGACAGGGATCCTGGGCACACCCTACGAGCAGTACTTC.

This clone was seen more than once but under ten times. This chain connects TRBV4-3 to TRBJ1-2; TRBD1 aligns across 8 bases. Germline CDR1 reads LGHNA; CDR2 reads YSLEER. CDR3 size: 15 residues. J lost 5 bases, V lost 4 bases, and 9 bases had no gene match. The CDR3 bases are TGCGCCAGCAGCCCTCAGGACAGGGCGGGGTATGGCTACACCTTC. Amino acid sequence: CASSPQDRAGYGYTF.

Turning to this clone: The sample carries other DNA sequences with the same CDR3. In nucleotides, the CDR3 is TGTGCCAGCAGCTCGGGAAACACCGGGGAGCTGTTTTTT. As protein: CASSSGNTGELFF. The gene calls are TRBV27 and TRBJ2-2, with D perhaps TRBD2 (5 bases). V lost 6 bases, J lost 2 bases, and 7 bases lay in between. Germline CDR1 and CDR2: MNHEY and SMNVEV (reference sequence). CDR3 size: 13 residues.

The chain recombines TRBV9 with TRBJ2-1, with D maybe TRBD1 (6 bases). The V end was cut by 5 bases, the J end by 5 bases, with 17 bases between. Germline V CDR1 and CDR2: SGDLS, YYNGEE. CDR3 length: 15 amino acids. In DNA form, the CDR3 reads TGTGCCAGCAGATTGGGACATGGTGGAGACAATGAGCAGTTCTTC. It yields the protein CASRLGHGGDNEQFF.

The chain is built from TRBV12-3 or TRBV12-4 and TRBJ1-4; D is unresolved. With 5 bases removed from V and 8 bases from J, the gap between germline ends came to 9 bases. The CDR3 consists of 12 residues. The CDR3 loop is CASSNREEKLFF. DNA of the CDR3: TGTGCCAGCAGTAATAGGGAGGAAAAACTGTTTTTT.

V usage is TRBV5-4 and J usage is TRBJ2-1; D is uncertain. This CDR3 contains 16 residues. Germline V gives CDR1 SGHNT, CDR2 YYREEE (reference sequence). V was pared by 5 bases and J by 6 bases, with 21 bases between. The CDR3 DNA follows: TGTGCCAGCAGTCATGAGCCAGGAACGGTTCCCAATGAGCAGTTCTTC. Protein sequence: CASSHEPGTVPNEQFF.

In regard to this clone: The sample holds other DNA sequences that translate to the same CDR3. This sequence joins TRBV5-4 and TRBJ2-3; a weak D match, TRBD2 (6 bases). The CDR3 loop spans 13 amino acids. The ends were cut back, 0 bases at V and 5 bases at J, with 7 bases in the middle. The germline V gene has CDR1 SGHNT and CDR2 YYREEE (reference sequence). The CDR3 spells CASSLEGGDTQYF. CDR3 sequence (DNA): TGTGCCAGCAGCTTGGAGGGAGGAGATACGCAGTATTTT.

The chain employs TRBV30 and TRBJ2-5, with TRBD1 as a possible D gene (6 bases). V was shortened by 4 bases and J by 0 bases, with 6 bases between the two germline ends. CDR1 and CDR2 (germline): GTSNPN, SVGIG (reference sequence). CDR3 length: 12 residues. CDR3 region: CAWNRDQETQYF. CDR3 nucleotides: TGTGCCTGGAACAGGGACCAAGAGACCCAGTACTTC.

J is TRBJ1-2 and V is TRBV14, with 7 bases fitting TRBD1. Per the germline V gene, CDR1 is SGHDN and CDR2 is FVKESK. The length of the CDR3 is 16 residues. Losses at the gene ends were 1 base for V and 0 bases for J; bases not matched to a gene: 5. The CDR3 loop is CASSQATGPSNYGYTF. Written as DNA, the CDR3 is TGTGCCAGCAGCCAAGCGACAGGGCCATCTAACTATGGCTACACCTTC.

This chain uses TRBV9 with TRBJ2-7; the match to TRBD1 covers 11 bases. The V and J ends lost 0 bases and 3 bases, in that order; junction bases with no gene match: 5. The germline V gene encodes CDR1 SGDLS and CDR2 YYNGEE. CDR3 size: 16 residues. The CDR3 is CASSVAPGTGGYEQYF. CDR3 DNA sequence: TGTGCCAGCAGCGTAGCTCCCGGGACAGGGGGCTACGAGCAGTACTTC. The variable domain in full, with the rest retrieved from reference TRBV9 and TRBJ2-7, is DSGVTQTPKHLITATGQRVTLRCSPRSGDLSVYWYQQSLDQGLQFLIQYYNGEERAKGNILERFSAQQFPDLHSELNLSSLELGDSALYFCASSVAPGTGGYEQYFGPGTRLTVT.

The gene calls are TRBV4-2 and TRBJ2-2, with D possibly TRBD1 on 5 matching bases. The length of the CDR3 is 16 residues. The germline V gene has CDR1 LGHNA and CDR2 YNFKEQ. With 2 bases removed from V and 0 bases from J, the gap between germline ends came to 10 bases. The CDR3 loop is CASSQPDSANTGELFF. The CDR3 DNA reads TGTGCCAGCAGCCAACCAGACAGCGCGAACACCGGGGAGCTGTTTTTT.

V gene TRBV14 combines with J gene TRBJ2-3; maybe TRBD1 (6 bases). The germline gives CDR1 SGHDN, CDR2 FVKESK. The CDR3 has 14 residues. Trimming left V 5 bases short and J 4 bases short, with 13 bases between. In DNA, the CDR3 is TGTGCCAGCAGCTCCCGCACAGGGCCAGATACGCAGTATTTT. As protein: CASSSRTGPDTQYF. Combining the CDR3 with reference TRBV14 and TRBJ2-3 gives the whole variable domain EAGVTQFPSHSVIEKGQTVTLRCDPISGHDNLYWYRRVMGKEIKFLLHFVKESKQDESGMPNNRFLAERTGGTYSTLKVQPAELEDSGVYFCASSSRTGPDTQYFGPGTRLTVL.

Points on this clone: The identical CDR3 is also encoded by other nucleotide sequences in the sample. The chain carries TRBV15 and TRBJ1-4, with D uncertain. CDR3 length: 15 amino acids. Germline values: CDR1 LNHNV, CDR2 YYDKDF (reference sequence). V was cut by 0 bases and J by 0 bases, with 5 bases left in between. The DNA of the CDR3 is TGTGCCACCAGCAGAGATCCTGCAACTAATGAAAAACTGTTTTTT. The encoded protein is CATSRDPATNEKLFF.

This sequence joins TRBV27 and TRBJ1-2; D may be TRBD1 (5 bases). The V and J ends lost 5 bases and 7 bases respectively, with 14 bases between them. The length of the CDR3 is 13 residues. Germline loops: CDR1 MNHEY, CDR2 SMNVEV (reference sequence). Written as DNA, the CDR3 is TGTGCCAGCAGTCTAAGCAGGGAACTTGGCTACACCTTC. This encodes CASSLSRELGYTF.

This clone was recorded a few times. The V call is TRBV19, the J call TRBJ2-2; possibly TRBD2 for D (6 bases). Trimming stripped 5 bases from V and 1 base from J, with 14 bases between. CDR1 is LNHDA, CDR2 SQIVND, per germline (reference sequence). The CDR3 has 16 amino acids. CDR3 DNA: TGTGCCAGTAGTTGGTCGGGGACTGTGAACACCGGGGAGCTGTTTTTT. Amino acids: CASSWSGTVNTGELFF. Full variable domain (remainder filled in from reference TRBV19 and TRBJ2-2): DGGITQSPKYLFRKEGQNVTLSCEQNLNHDAMYWYRQDPGQGLRLIYYSQIVNDFQKGDIAEGYSVSREKKESFPLTVTSAQKNPTAFYLCASSWSGTVNTGELFFGEGSRLTVL.